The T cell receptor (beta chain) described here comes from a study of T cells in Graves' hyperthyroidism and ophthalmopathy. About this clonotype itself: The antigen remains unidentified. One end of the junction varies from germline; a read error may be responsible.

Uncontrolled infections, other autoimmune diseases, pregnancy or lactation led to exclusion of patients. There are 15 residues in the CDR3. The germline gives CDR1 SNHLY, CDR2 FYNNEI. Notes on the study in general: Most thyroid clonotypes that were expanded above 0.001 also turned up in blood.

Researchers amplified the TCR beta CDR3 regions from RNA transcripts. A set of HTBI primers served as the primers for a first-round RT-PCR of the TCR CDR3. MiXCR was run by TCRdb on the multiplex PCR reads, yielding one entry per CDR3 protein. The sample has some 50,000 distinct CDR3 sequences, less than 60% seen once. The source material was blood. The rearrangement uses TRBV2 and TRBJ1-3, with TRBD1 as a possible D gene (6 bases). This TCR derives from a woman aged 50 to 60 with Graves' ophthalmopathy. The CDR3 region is CASGEGGGAVDTIYF. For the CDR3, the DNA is TGTGCCAGCGGTGAAGGGGGGGGGGCAGTTGACACCATATATTTT.